The clone carrying this TCR beta chain was found a few times. One entry per CDR3 protein results from TCRdb running MiXCR on the RT-PCR reads. The data show hundreds of thousands of distinct CDR3 sequences, 25% seen once. This specimen comes from a study of response to subunit inactivated influenza vaccine. The clonotype comes from a middle-aged man who received an inactivated influenza vaccine. The sequencing used CD4+ T cells sorted from PBMCs, collected about 5 days after vaccination.

The CDR3 region is CAIRGRDETHAQYF. The CDR3 nucleotides are TGTGCCATCAGGGGAAGGGACGAAACACACGCGCAGTACTTC. The J gene is TRBJ2-7, the V gene TRBV10-3, with D possibly called TRBD1 or TRBD2 (5 bases each). V dropped 6 bases and J dropped 9 bases, with 21 bases sitting between them. This CDR3 spans 14 amino acids. The germline V gene has CDR1 ENHRY and CDR2 SYGVKD.